What follows are 15 T cell receptor beta chains derived from one specimen sequenced in a study of brain T cells in children with intractable seizures. The method was immunoSEQ multiplex PCR; TCRdb's version includes in-frame clones alone and lacks a portion of them. In the table there are 340,000 or so clones, over 90% of which are singletons. The time point denotes: blood from clinic visit 5 months post-surgery; TSC patient then seizure free. Sequences were derived from peripheral blood, sampled less than 6 months after surgery. Receptors were obtained from a boy under two years old with tuberous sclerosis and intractable seizures.

CDR3 loop: CASSSIAGGRYEQYF. In nucleotides, the CDR3 is TGTGCCAGCAGCTCAATAGCGGGAGGGCGCTACGAGCAGTACTTC. The rearrangement links TRBV11-2 to TRBJ2-7, with TRBD2 matching 11 bases. The germline gives CDR1 SGHAT, CDR2 FQNNGV. The CDR3 length is 15 residues. The junction had 5 bases not matched to a gene; V was cut back by 4 bases and J by 3 bases.

The chain is built from TRBV19 and TRBJ2-7, with TRBD2 matching over 7 bases. CDR3 size: 14 residues. Losses at the gene ends were 3 bases for V and 2 bases for J; bases not matched to a gene: 4. Germline assignment: CDR1 LNHDA and CDR2 SQIVND (reference sequence). The CDR3 spells CASSMRGLPYEQYF. The CDR3 region has the DNA TGTGCCAGTAGTATGAGGGGACTACCCTACGAGCAGTACTTC.

V gene TRBV11-3 combines with J gene TRBJ2-2; D is uncertain. Trimming took 5 bases from V and 7 from J, leaving 5 bases between them. The germline V gene encodes CDR1 SGHNT and CDR2 YENEEA. CDR3 length: 11 amino acids. The CDR3 protein is CASSGSGELFF. The CDR3 DNA sequence: TGTGCCAGCAGCGGAAGCGGGGAGCTGTTTTTT. Using reference TRBV11-3 and TRBJ2-2 for the parts outside the CDR3, the full variable domain is EAGVVQSPRYKIIEKKQPVAFWCNPISGHNTLYWYLQNLGQGPELLIRYENEEAVDDSQLPKDRFSAERLKGVDSTLKIQPAELGDSAVYLCASSGSGELFFGEGSRLTVL.

This sequence joins TRBV6-5 and TRBJ1-2; D is unclear. V lost 2 bases and J 4 bases, leaving 14 bases between the germline ends. The CDR3 spans 15 residues. Germline V CDR1 and CDR2: MNHEY, SVGAGI. The CDR3 DNA is TGTGCCAGCAGTTACGATTCCACAGTTACCTATGGCTACACCTTC. It is translated as CASSYDSTVTYGYTF.

In this sample, this clone turned up once. Other DNA sequences in the same sample also yield this CDR3. CDR3 region: CASSLQGGNQPQHF. The CDR3 nucleotides are TGTGCCAGCAGTTTACAGGGGGGGAATCAGCCCCAGCATTTT. The chain employs TRBV27 and TRBJ1-5; 7 bases match TRBD1. The germline gives CDR1 MNHEY, CDR2 SMNVEV (reference sequence). V dropped 2 bases and J dropped 4; count of bases not matched to a gene: 2. The CDR3 sequence is 14 residues long.

This clone was counted once. This chain joins TRBV7-2 and TRBJ1-1; 12 bases fit TRBD1. This CDR3 region has 15 residues. The V and J ends lost 2 bases and 10 bases, in that order; junction bases with no gene match: 8. Germline CDR1 reads SGHTA; CDR2 reads FQGNSA. In nucleotides, the CDR3 is TGTGCCAGCAGCTTAATGGGACAGGGGGCGGTCGGAGCTTTCTTT. It yields the protein CASSLMGQGAVGAFF.

The chain links TRBV6-1 to TRBJ2-7; 11 nucleotides agree with TRBD1. V was pared by 3 bases and J by 7 bases, with 11 bases of the junction left unmatched. CDR3 size: 16 residues. CDR1 and CDR2 from the germline V gene are MNHNS and SASEGT. This CDR3 reads CASSDLGTGGFWEQYF. CDR3 sequence (DNA): TGTGCCAGCAGTGATCTAGGGACAGGGGGGTTTTGGGAGCAGTACTTC.

The V and J genes are TRBV12-3 or TRBV12-4 and TRBJ2-7, with a possible D match to TRBD2 (7 bases). The CDR3 is made up of 13 amino acids. V was trimmed by 7 bases and J by 3 bases, leaving 13 bases between them. CDR3 sequence reads: CASIRGRDYEQYF. CDR3 in DNA: TGTGCCAGCATTAGGGGGAGGGACTACGAGCAGTACTTC.

The chain uses TRBV27 and TRBJ1-2; D gene ambiguous. Germline CDR1 MNHEY, CDR2 SMNVEV (reference sequence). The CDR3 length is 13 residues. The V end lost 3 bases, the J end lost 2 bases, and 7 bases lay between the germline ends. The chain's CDR3 is CASSFAGNYGYTF. CDR3 nucleotides: TGTGCCAGCAGTTTTGCCGGGAACTATGGCTACACCTTC.

The chain couples TRBV20-1 to TRBJ1-2; no reliable D call. CDR3 length equals 10 residues. Germline V CDR1 and CDR2: DFQATT, SNEGSKA (reference sequence). Trimming pared 1 base from V and 8 bases from J, leaving 5 bases between. The CDR3 loop reads CSARGTGYTF. In DNA form, the CDR3 reads TGCAGTGCTAGAGGAACGGGCTACACCTTC.

The CDR3 region has the DNA TGTGCCATCCGCATAGCTGGGGTGGACACTGAAGCTTTCTTT. Amino acids: CAIRIAGVDTEAFF. The V gene is TRBV10-3, the J gene TRBJ1-1, with D unresolved. This CDR3 comprises 14 residues. Trimming removed 8 bases at V and 3 bases at J, with 16 bases between. Per germline, CDR1 ENHRY and CDR2 SYGVKD.

CDR3 in amino acids: CATSVPPRGYGGGTGELFF. The CDR3 nucleotides read TGTGCCACCAGTGTCCCCCCGAGGGGATACGGTGGGGGCACCGGGGAGCTGTTTTTT. The chain uses TRBV24-1 and TRBJ2-2; D may match TRBD1 or TRBD2 (5 bases each). CDR1 is KGHDR, CDR2 SFDVKD, per germline. V was shortened by 5 bases and J by 4 bases, with 25 bases between the two germline ends. CDR3 size: 19 residues.

The chain is built from TRBV19 and TRBJ2-5, with D unresolved. Germline-derived CDR1 and CDR2 are LNHDA and SQIVND (reference sequence). Trimming pared 6 bases from V and 7 bases from J, leaving 15 bases between. The CDR3 loop spans 13 amino acids. The CDR3 sequence is CASRSSLMGTQYF. CDR3 nucleotides: TGTGCCAGTAGGAGCTCGCTCATGGGGACCCAGTACTTC.

The chain is built from TRBV30 and TRBJ1-2; D is unresolved. The CDR3 length is 13 residues. Germline CDR1 is GTSNPN and CDR2 is SVGIG (reference sequence). V was pared by 2 bases and J by 11 bases, with 18 bases between. CDR3 residues: CAWSTGQAAGYTF. The CDR3 DNA is TGTGCCTGGAGTACTGGGCAGGCCGCGGGGTACACCTTC.

The chain carries TRBV18 and TRBJ2-7; 7 bases align to TRBD1. The CDR3 contains 14 residues. Germline trimming cut 5 bases from V and 0 bases from J; bases unmatched to any gene: 4. Germline V gene sequence: CDR1 KGHSH, CDR2 LQKENI. This CDR3 reads CASSLDRSSYEQYF. The DNA of the CDR3 is TGTGCCAGCTCATTGGACAGGAGCTCCTACGAGCAGTACTTC. The whole variable domain, filled in from reference TRBV18 and TRBJ2-7, reads NAGVMQNPRHLVRRRGQEARLRCSPMKGHSHVYWYRQLPEEGLKFMVYLQKENIIDESGMPKERFSAEFPKEGPSILRIQQVVRGDSAAYFCASSLDRSSYEQYFGPGTRLTVT.